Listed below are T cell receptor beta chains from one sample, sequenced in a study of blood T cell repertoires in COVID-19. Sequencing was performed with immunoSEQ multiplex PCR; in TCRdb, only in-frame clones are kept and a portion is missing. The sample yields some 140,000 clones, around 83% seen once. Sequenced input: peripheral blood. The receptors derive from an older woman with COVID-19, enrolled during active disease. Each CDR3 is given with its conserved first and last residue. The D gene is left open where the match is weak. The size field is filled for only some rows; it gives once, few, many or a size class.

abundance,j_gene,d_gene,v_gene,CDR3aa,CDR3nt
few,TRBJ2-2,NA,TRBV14,CASSHGLQAGELFF,TGTGCCAGCAGCCACGGACTCCAAGCCGGGGAGCTGTTTTTT
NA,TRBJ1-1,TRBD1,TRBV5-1,CASSSRLGTGVTHTEAFF,TGCGCCAGCAGCAGTCGCCTCGGGACAGGGGTTACCCACACTGAAGCTTTCTTT
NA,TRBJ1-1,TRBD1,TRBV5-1,CASSSGQGNTEAFF,TGCGCCAGCAGCTCGGGACAGGGAAACACTGAAGCTTTCTTT
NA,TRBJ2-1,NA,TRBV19,CASSAKSYNEQFF,TGTGCCAGTAGTGCTAAATCCTACAATGAGCAGTTCTTC
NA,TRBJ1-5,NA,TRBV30,CAWSVLKRLDQPQHF,TGTGCCTGGAGTGTACTGAAGAGGCTTGATCAGCCCCAGCATTTT
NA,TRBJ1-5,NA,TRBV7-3,CASSLLPGRNQPQHF,TGTGCCAGCAGCTTATTGCCAGGGCGTAATCAGCCCCAGCATTTT
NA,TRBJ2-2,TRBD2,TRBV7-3,CASSSATLGLAGGLNTGELFF,TGTGCCAGCAGCTCCGCAACCCTGGGACTAGCGGGGGGCTTAAACACCGGGGAGCTGTTTTTT
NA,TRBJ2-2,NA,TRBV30,CAWRGVGELFF,TGTGCCTGGAGAGGAGTCGGGGAGCTGTTTTTT
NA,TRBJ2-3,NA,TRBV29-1,CSGESLTDTQYF,TGCAGCGGCGAGAGCCTCACAGATACGCAGTATTTT
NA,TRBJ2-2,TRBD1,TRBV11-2,CASSLVSAGGYNTGELFF,TGTGCCAGCAGCTTAGTTTCGGCAGGGGGTTACAACACCGGGGAGCTGTTTTTT
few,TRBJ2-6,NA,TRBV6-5,CASSPTGTGANVLTF,TGTGCCAGCAGCCCGACGGGTACTGGGGCCAACGTCCTGACTTTC
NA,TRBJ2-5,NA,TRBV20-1,CSASSPYQETQYF,TGCAGTGCTAGTTCCCCGTACCAAGAGACCCAGTACTTC
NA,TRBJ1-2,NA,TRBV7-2,CASSSSQTNYGYTF,TGTGCCAGCAGCTCTTCCCAGACTAACTATGGCTACACCTTC
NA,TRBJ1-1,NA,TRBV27,CASRFGTPGNEAFF,TGTGCCAGCAGGTTCGGGACACCGGGAAATGAAGCTTTCTTT
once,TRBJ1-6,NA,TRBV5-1,CASRVTGSTDYNSPLHF,TGCGCCAGCAGAGTCACCGGGTCGACCGATTATAATTCACCCCTCCACTTT
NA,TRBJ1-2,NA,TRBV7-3,CASSLKPQEGLYGYTF,TGTGCCAGCAGCTTAAAACCCCAGGAGGGACTCTATGGCTACACCTTC
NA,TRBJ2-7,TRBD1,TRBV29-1,CSVGPRQGEWNEQYF,TGCAGCGTCGGGCCGCGACAGGGGGAGTGGAACGAGCAGTACTTC
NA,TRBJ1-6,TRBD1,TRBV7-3,CASSLGTVNSPLHF,TGTGCCAGCAGCCTAGGGACAGTAAATTCACCCCTCCACTTT
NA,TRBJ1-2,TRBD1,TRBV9,CASSGTGNYGYTF,TGTGCCAGCAGCGGGACAGGGAACTATGGCTACACCTTC
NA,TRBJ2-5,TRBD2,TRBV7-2,CASSLEAGGYQETQYF,TGTGCCAGCAGCTTAGAAGCGGGGGGGTACCAAGAGACCCAGTACTTC
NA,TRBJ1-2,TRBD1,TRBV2,CASSLEQGTVTIYGYTF,TGTGCCAGCAGCCTTGAACAGGGGACGGTGACGATCTATGGCTACACCTTC
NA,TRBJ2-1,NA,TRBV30,CAWSVGEAYNEQFF,TGTGCCTGGAGTGTGGGGGAGGCTTACAATGAGCAGTTCTTC
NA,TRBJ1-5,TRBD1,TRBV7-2,CASSQDRRTNQPQHF,TGTGCCAGCAGCCAGGACAGGCGAACGAATCAGCCCCAGCATTTT
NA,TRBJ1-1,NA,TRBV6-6,CASLGSRVSLVTEAFF,TGTGCCAGCCTGGGATCCAGGGTCTCCTTAGTCACTGAAGCTTTCTTT
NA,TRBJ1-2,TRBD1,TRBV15,CATSERQGQINGYTF,TGTGCCACCAGCGAACGACAGGGGCAAATCAATGGCTACACCTTC
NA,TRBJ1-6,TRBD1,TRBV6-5,CASSRTTGDPSPLHF,TGTGCCAGCAGCCGGACCACAGGGGATCCTTCACCCCTCCACTTT
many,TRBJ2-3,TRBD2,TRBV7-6,CASSPDAASGGADTQYF,TGTGCCAGCAGCCCCGACGCGGCTAGCGGGGGAGCAGATACGCAGTATTTT
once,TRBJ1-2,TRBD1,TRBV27,CASSMTGRKYGYTF,TGTGCCAGCAGCATGACAGGGAGGAAGTATGGCTACACCTTC